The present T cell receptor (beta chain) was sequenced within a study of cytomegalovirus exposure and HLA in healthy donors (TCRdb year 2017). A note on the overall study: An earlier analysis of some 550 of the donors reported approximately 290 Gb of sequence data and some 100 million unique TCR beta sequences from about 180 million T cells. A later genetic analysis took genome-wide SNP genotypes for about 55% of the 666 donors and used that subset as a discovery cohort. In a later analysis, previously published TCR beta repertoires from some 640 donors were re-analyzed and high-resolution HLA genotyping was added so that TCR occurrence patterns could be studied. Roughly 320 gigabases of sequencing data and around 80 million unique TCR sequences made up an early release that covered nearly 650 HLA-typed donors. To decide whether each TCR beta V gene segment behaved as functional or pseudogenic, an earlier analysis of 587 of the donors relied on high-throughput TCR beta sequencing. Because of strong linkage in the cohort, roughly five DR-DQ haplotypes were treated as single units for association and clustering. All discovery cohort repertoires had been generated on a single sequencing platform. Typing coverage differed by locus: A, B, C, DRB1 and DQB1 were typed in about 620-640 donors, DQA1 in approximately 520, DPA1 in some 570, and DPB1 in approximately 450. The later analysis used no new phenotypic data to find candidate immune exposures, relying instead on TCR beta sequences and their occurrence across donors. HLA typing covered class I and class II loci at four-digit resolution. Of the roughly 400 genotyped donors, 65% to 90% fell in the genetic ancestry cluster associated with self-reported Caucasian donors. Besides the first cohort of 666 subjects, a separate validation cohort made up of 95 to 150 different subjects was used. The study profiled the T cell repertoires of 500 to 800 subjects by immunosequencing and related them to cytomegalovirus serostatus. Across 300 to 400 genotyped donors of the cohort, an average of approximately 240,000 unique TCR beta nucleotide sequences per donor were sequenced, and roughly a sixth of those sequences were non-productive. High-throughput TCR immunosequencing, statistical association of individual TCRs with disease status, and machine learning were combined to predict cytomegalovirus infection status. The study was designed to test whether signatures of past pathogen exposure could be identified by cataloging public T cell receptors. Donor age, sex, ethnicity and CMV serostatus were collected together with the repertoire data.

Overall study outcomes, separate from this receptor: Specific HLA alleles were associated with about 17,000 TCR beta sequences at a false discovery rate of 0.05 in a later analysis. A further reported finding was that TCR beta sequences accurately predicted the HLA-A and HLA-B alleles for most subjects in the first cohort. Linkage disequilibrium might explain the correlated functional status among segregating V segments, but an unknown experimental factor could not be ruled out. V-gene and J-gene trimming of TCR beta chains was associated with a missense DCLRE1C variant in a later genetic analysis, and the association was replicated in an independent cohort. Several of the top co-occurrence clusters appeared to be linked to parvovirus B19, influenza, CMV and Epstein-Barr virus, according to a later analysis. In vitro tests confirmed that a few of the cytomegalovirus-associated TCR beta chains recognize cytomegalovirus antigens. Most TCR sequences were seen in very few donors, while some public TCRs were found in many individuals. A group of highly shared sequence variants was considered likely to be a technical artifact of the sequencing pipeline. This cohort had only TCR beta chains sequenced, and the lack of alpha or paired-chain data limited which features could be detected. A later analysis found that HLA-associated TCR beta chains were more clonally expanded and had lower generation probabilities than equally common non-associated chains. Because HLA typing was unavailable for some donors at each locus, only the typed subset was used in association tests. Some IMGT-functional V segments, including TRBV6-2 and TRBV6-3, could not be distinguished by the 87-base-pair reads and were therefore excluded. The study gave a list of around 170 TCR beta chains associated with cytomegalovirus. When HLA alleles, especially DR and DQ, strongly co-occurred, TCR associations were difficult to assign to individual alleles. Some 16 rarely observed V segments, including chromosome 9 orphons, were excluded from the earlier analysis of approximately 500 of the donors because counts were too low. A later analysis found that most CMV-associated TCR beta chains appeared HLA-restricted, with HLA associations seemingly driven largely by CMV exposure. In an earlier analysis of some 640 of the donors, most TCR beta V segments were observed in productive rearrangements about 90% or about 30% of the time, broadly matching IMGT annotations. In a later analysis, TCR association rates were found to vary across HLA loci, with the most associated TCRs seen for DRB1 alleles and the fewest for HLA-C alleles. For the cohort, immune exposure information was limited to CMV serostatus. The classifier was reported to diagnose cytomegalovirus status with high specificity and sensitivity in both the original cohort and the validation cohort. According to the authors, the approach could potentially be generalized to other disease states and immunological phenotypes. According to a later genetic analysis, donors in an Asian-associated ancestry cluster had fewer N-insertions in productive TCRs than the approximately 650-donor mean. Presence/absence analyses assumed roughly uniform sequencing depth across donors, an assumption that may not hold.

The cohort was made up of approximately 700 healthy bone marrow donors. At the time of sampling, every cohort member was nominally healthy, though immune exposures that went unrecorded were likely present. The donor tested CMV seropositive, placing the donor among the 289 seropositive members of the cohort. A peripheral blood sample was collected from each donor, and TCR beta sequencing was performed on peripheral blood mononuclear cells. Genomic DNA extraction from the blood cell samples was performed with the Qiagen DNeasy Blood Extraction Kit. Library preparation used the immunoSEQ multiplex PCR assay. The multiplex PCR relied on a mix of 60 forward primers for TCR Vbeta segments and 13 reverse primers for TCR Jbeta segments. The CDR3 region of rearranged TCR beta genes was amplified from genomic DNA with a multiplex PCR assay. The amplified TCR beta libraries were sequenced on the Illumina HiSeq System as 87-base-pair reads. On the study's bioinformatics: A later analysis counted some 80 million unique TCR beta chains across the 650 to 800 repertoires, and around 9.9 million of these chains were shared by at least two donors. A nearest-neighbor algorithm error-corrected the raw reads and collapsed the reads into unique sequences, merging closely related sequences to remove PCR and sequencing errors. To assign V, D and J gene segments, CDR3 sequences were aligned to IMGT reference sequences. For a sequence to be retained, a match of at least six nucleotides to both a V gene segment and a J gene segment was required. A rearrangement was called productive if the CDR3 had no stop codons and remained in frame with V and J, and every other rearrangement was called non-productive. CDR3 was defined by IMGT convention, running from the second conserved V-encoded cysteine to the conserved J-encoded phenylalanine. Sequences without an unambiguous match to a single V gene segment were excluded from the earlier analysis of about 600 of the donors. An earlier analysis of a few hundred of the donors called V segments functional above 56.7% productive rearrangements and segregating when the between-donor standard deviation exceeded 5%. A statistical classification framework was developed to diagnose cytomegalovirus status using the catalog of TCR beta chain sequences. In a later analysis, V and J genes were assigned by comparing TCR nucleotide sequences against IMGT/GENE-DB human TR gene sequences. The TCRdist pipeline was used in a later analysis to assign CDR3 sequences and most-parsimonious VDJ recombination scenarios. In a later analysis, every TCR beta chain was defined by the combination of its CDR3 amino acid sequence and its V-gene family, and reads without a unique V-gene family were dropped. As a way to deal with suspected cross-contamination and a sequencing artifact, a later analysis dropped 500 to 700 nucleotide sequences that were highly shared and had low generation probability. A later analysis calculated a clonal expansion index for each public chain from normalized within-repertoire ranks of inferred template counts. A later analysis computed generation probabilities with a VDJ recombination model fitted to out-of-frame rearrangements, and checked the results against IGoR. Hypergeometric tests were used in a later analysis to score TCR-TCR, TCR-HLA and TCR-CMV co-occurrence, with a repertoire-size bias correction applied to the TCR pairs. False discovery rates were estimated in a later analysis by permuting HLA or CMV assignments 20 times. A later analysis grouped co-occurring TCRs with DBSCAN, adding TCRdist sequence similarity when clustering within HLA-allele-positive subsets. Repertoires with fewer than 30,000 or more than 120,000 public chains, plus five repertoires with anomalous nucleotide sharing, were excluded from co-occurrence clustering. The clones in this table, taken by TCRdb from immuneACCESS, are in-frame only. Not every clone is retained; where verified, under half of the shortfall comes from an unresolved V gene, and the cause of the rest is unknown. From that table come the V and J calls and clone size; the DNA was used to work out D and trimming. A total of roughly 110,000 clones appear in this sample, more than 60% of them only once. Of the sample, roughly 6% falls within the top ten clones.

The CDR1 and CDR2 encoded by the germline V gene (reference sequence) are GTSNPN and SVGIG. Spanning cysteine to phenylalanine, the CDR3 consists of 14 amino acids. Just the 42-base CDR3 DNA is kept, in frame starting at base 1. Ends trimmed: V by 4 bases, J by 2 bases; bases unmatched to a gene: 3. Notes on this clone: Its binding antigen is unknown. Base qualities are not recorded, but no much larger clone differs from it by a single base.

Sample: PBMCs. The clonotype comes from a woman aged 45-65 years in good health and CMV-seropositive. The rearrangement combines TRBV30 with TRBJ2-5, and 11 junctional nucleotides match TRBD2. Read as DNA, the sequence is TGTGCCTGGACTAGCGGGGGGTTTCAAGAGACCCAGTACTTC. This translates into CAWTSGGFQETQYF.